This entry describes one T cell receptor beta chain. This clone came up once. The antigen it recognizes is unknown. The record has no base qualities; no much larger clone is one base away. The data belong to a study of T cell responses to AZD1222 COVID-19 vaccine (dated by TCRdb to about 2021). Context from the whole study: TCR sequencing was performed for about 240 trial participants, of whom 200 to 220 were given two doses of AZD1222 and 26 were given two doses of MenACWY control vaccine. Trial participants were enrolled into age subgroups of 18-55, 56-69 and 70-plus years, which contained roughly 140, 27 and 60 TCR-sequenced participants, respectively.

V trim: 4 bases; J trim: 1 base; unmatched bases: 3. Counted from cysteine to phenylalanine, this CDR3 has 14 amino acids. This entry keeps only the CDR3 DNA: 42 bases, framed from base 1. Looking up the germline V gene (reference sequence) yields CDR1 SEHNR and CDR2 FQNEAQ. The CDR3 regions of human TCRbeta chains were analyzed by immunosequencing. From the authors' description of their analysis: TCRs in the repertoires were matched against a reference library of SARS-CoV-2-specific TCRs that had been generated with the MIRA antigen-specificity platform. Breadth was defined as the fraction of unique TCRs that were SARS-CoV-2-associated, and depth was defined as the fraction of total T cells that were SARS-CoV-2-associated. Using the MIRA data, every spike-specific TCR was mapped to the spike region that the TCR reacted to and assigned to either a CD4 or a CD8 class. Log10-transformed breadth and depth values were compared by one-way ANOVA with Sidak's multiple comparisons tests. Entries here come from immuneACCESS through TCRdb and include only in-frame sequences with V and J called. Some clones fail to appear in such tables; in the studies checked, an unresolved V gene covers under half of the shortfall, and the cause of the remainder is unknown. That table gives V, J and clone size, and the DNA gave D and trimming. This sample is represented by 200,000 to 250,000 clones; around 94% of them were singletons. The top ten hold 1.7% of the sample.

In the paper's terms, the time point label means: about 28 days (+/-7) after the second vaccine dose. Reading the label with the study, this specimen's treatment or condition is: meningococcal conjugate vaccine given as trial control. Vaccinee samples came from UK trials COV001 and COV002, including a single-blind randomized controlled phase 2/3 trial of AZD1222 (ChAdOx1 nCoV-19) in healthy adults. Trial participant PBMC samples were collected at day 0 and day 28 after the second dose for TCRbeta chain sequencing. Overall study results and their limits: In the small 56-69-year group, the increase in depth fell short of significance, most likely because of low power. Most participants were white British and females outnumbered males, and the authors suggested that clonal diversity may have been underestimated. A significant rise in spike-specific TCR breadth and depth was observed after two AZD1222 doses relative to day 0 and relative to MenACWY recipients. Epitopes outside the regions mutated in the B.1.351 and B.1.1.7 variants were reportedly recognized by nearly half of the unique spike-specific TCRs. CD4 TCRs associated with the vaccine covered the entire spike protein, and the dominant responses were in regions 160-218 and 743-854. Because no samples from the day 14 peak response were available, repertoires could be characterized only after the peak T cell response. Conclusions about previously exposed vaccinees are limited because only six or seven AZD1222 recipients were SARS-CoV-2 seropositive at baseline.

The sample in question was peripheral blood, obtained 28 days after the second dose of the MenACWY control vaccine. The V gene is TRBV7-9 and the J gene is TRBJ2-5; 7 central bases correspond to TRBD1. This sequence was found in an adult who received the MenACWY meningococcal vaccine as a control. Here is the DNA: TGTGCCAGCAGCTGGACAGGTTCCCAAGAGACCCAGTACTTC. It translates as CASSWTGSQETQYF.